Each of the 9 T cell receptor beta chains below was sequenced from the same sample in a study of cytomegalovirus exposure and HLA in healthy donors (dated by TCRdb to about 2017). Receptor amplification or capture employed the immunoSEQ multiplex PCR assay. The multiplex PCR relied on a mix of 60 forward primers for TCR Vbeta segments and 13 reverse primers for TCR Jbeta segments. Entries here come from immuneACCESS through TCRdb and include only in-frame sequences with V and J called. Some clones fail to appear in such tables; in the studies checked, an unresolved V gene covers under half of the shortfall, and the cause of the remainder is unknown. The sample table contains some 120,000 clones; only one count was recorded for 74% of them. The top ten clonotypes cover around 5.5% of the sample. The source material was PBMCs. The receptor set was obtained from a woman aged 45-65 years in good health and CMV-seropositive.

CDR3 sequence reads: CASGASEQYF. The DNA of the CDR3 is TGTGCCAGCGGGGCGAGCGAGCAGTACTTC. The chain joins TRBV27 to TRBJ2-7; a weak D match, TRBD1 (5 bases). CDR1 MNHEY and CDR2 SMNVEV come from the germline V gene (reference sequence). The length of the CDR3 is 10 residues. Trimming took 8 bases from V and 6 from J, leaving 8 bases between them.

This clone came up once. The chain carries TRBV5-6 and TRBJ2-5; D is ambiguous. V lost 0 bases to trimming and J lost 5 bases, with 11 bases between them. This CDR3 has 14 amino acids. Germline loops: CDR1 SGHDT, CDR2 YYEEEE. This CDR3 is CASSLGLSQETQYF. For the CDR3, the DNA is TGTGCCAGCAGCTTGGGGCTTAGCCAGGAGACCCAGTACTTC.

This clone appeared a few times. The sample has other DNA sequences that encode this CDR3 too. The gene calls are TRBV7-8 and TRBJ1-5, with 7 bases fitting TRBD1. Per germline, CDR1 SGHVS and CDR2 FQNEAQ. The V segment lost 5 bases and the J segment 5 bases; nucleotides outside the gene matches: 3. The CDR3 sequence is 13 residues long. The CDR3 DNA reads as TGTGCCAGCAGCCCCGACAGGGATCAGCCCCAGCATTTT. Its protein is CASSPDRDQPQHF.

The chain links TRBV18 to TRBJ2-5, with 8 positions matching TRBD2. Unmatched junction bases numbered 8, after V lost 6 bases and J lost 5 bases. Germline assignment: CDR1 KGHSH and CDR2 LQKENI. The CDR3 runs 14 residues. CDR3 sequence: CASSRERGRETQYF. The CDR3 coding sequence is TGTGCCAGCTCCCGGGAGCGGGGGCGGGAGACCCAGTACTTC.

This chain joins TRBV5-1 and TRBJ1-3; D is perhaps TRBD1 (5 bases). V lost 6 bases and J lost 4, with 17 bases in between. CDR3 length: 15 amino acids. Per germline, CDR1 SGHRS and CDR2 YFSETQ. This chain's CDR3 is CASNSVGHQGNTIYF. CDR3 in DNA: TGCGCCAGCAACTCCGTCGGACATCAAGGAAACACCATATATTTT.

The chain is built from TRBV9 and TRBJ1-2, with D possibly TRBD1 on 5 matching bases. The CDR3 extends over 14 amino acids. The germline gives CDR1 SGDLS, CDR2 YYNGEE. V lost 2 bases to trimming and J lost 8 bases, with 16 bases between them. CDR3 in amino acids: CASSVGTGRGGYTF. The CDR3 nucleotides are TGTGCCAGCAGCGTGGGAACAGGACGGGGGGGCTACACCTTC.

On this clone itself: A junction boundary mismatches the germline segment, possibly from a read error. The chain carries TRBV6-6 and TRBJ1-1; no clear D. From germline, CDR1 is MNHNY and CDR2 SVGAGI (reference sequence). The length of the CDR3 is 11 residues. The CDR3 coding sequence is TGTGCCAGCAGTTACGGAGTCCTTTGCTCTTTT. Amino acid sequence: CASSYGVLCSF.

This CDR3 reads CASQMAGTYNEQFF. CDR3 coding DNA: TGTGCCAGCCAAATGGCAGGGACCTACAATGAGCAGTTCTTC. The chain couples TRBV6-5 to TRBJ2-1; D possibly corresponds to TRBD1 (5 bases). V lost 8 bases to trimming and J lost 2 bases, with 13 bases between them. In germline, CDR1 is MNHEY, CDR2 SVGAGI. This CDR3 comprises 14 residues.

This clone was picked up a small number of times. V usage is TRBV6-1 and J usage is TRBJ2-5; weak D call: TRBD1 (5 bases). V was shortened by 1 base and J by 10 bases, with 13 bases between the two germline ends. There are 13 residues in the CDR3. Looked up from germline, CDR1 is MNHNS and CDR2 is SASEGT. CDR3 DNA: TGTGCCAGCAGTGAAGTCCCAGGGTCAGACCAGTACTTC. As protein: CASSEVPGSDQYF.